The 18 T cell receptor beta chains below all came from one sample that was sequenced in a study of CD8+ T cells in alopecia areata. After isolation, RNA underwent reverse transcription to generate cDNA as the sequencing template. The data were produced by immunoSEQ multiplex PCR, yet TCRdb's version contains in-frame clones alone and is incomplete. The sample holds around 190,000 clones; roughly three fifths are singletons and the top ten take approximately 4.9%. Sequencing was done on a sample of CD8+ T cells sorted from blood. These receptors were collected from a human donor in good health.

V and J are TRBV5-6 and TRBJ2-5, with D unresolved. V was cut by 4 bases and J by 5 bases, with 6 bases left in between. The CDR3 has 11 residues. Germline V gene data show CDR1 as SGHDT and CDR2 as YYEEEE. The CDR3 nucleotides read TGTGCCAGCAGCGTCGGGGAGACCCAGTACTTC. Translated: CASSVGETQYF.

Only a few counts were recorded for this clone. This chain links TRBV5-1 with TRBJ2-7; 7 bases agree with TRBD1. Germline CDR1 and CDR2: SGHRS and YFSETQ. J lost 2 bases, V lost 3 bases, and 2 bases had no gene match. The CDR3 is 13 amino acids. The CDR3 reads CASSYRGPYEQYF. In DNA, the CDR3 is TGCGCCAGCAGCTACAGGGGACCCTACGAGCAGTACTTC.

The J gene is TRBJ1-1, the V gene TRBV9; D may be TRBD1 (6 bases). The CDR3 is made up of 14 amino acids. Germline lookup yields CDR1 SGDLS and CDR2 YYNGEE. Trimming removed 0 bases from V and 4 bases from J, with 10 bases in between. The CDR3 bases are TGTGCCAGCAGCGTAGGGCAGGGGAGCACTGAAGCTTTCTTT. This gives the protein CASSVGQGSTEAFF. Complete variable domain (other parts from reference TRBV9 and TRBJ1-1): DSGVTQTPKHLITATGQRVTLRCSPRSGDLSVYWYQQSLDQGLQFLIQYYNGEERAKGNILERFSAQQFPDLHSELNLSSLELGDSALYFCASSVGQGSTEAFFGQGTRLTVV.

The chain couples TRBV11-2 to TRBJ1-1; D not resolved. Germline V gene data show CDR1 as SGHAT and CDR2 as FQNNGV. The germline V and J ends were trimmed by 0 bases and 2 bases, with 7 bases remaining between them. This CDR3 region has 14 residues. CDR3 DNA sequence: TGTGCCAGCAGCTTAGAGTGGGGAAACACTGAAGCTTTCTTT. This encodes CASSLEWGNTEAFF.

This clone was detected a few times. This chain joins TRBV4-1 and TRBJ1-2; no clear D gene. This CDR3 comprises 13 residues. Per germline, CDR1 MGHRA and CDR2 YSYEKL. V was shortened by 2 bases and J by 4 bases, with 8 bases between the two germline ends. As DNA, the CDR3 is TGCGCCAGCAGCCAACGCGGGATCTATGGCTACACCTTC. Translation: CASSQRGIYGYTF.

Worth noting for this clone: Other DNA sequences of this sample code for an identical CDR3. The rearrangement uses TRBV5-1 and TRBJ2-7, with D hard to call. Germline-derived CDR1 and CDR2 are SGHRS and YFSETQ. V dropped 4 bases and J dropped 1 base, with 9 bases sitting between them. The CDR3 runs to 13 residues. This CDR3 is CASSLDGSYEQYF. In DNA, the CDR3 is TGCGCCAGCAGCCTGGACGGGTCCTACGAGCAGTACTTC.

The chain is built from TRBV5-4 and TRBJ1-2, with a possible D match to TRBD1 (5 bases). V lost 6 bases and J 4 bases, leaving 22 bases between the germline ends. The CDR3 is made up of 16 amino acids. Germline loops: CDR1 SGHNT, CDR2 YYREEE (reference sequence). CDR3 nucleotides: TGTGCCAGCAACCTTCTGGGGGAACGAGAGAGCTATGGCTACACCTTC. This sequence encodes CASNLLGERESYGYTF. The full variable domain, its missing parts supplied by reference TRBV5-4 and TRBJ1-2, is ETGVTQSPTHLIKTRGQQVTLRCSSQSGHNTVSWYQQALGQGPQFIFQYYREEENGRGNFPPRFSGLQFPNYSSELNVNALELDDSALYLCASNLLGERESYGYTFGSGTRLTVV.

The chain carries TRBV7-9 and TRBJ2-5, with 9 bases matching TRBD1. Germline assignment: CDR1 SEHNR and CDR2 FQNEAQ (reference sequence). The V gene end was trimmed by 5 bases and the J gene end by 2 bases; junction bases not matched to a gene: 0. CDR3 length equals 13 residues. The CDR3 loop is CASSDRGQETQYF. The CDR3 region has the DNA TGTGCCAGCAGCGACAGGGGGCAAGAGACCCAGTACTTC.

This clone came up once. J is TRBJ2-7 and V is TRBV5-4; D might be TRBD2 (6 bases). Trimming removed 4 bases from V and 3 bases from J, with 14 bases in between. CDR3 length: 14 amino acids. CDR1 SGHNT and CDR2 YYREEE come from the germline V gene (reference sequence). The CDR3 protein is CASSDRWGVYEQYF. CDR3 nucleotides: TGTGCCAGCAGCGACCGGTGGGGGGTCTACGAGCAGTACTTC.

The chain is built from TRBV7-9 and TRBJ2-3; D is unresolved. Trimming left V 1 base short and J 2 bases short, with 10 bases between. Germline CDR1 SEHNR, CDR2 FQNEAQ (reference sequence). The CDR3 runs to 15 residues. Written as DNA, the CDR3 is TGTGCCAGCAGCTTAGGAGACTTCCTCACAGATACGCAGTATTTT. It specifies CASSLGDFLTDTQYF.

This rearrangement joins TRBV4-1 to TRBJ1-1; a weak D match, TRBD1 (5 bases). Germline CDR1 and CDR2: MGHRA and YSYEKL. Trimming took 5 bases from V and 1 from J, leaving 14 bases between them. The length of the CDR3 is 15 residues. DNA for the CDR3: TGCGCCAGCAGCGGGGCATCCTGGGGGAACACTGAAGCTTTCTTT. Its protein product is CASSGASWGNTEAFF.

V usage is TRBV2 and J usage is TRBJ1-6; tentatively, D is TRBD1 (5 bases). The ends were cut back, 4 bases at V and 9 bases at J, with 10 bases in the middle. Per the germline V gene, CDR1 is SNHLY and CDR2 is FYNNEI. This CDR3 comprises 13 residues. The CDR3 coding sequence is TGTGCCAGCAGTGCAGGGAACGGTTCACCCCTCCACTTT. Translated: CASSAGNGSPLHF. Full variable domain (missing parts from reference TRBV2 and TRBJ1-6): EPEVTQTPSHQVTQMGQEVILRCVPISNHLYFYWYRQILGQKVEFLVSFYNNEISEKSEIFDDQFSVERPDGSNFTLKIRSTKLEDSAMYFCASSAGNGSPLHFGNGTRLTVT.

The table lists this clone with a few counts. The genes are TRBV6-1 and TRBJ2-2; D possibly matches TRBD1 or TRBD2 (5 bases each). The CDR3 totals 15 residues. V was cut by 6 bases and J by 1 base, with 12 bases left in between. CDR1 MNHNS and CDR2 SASEGT come from the germline V gene. The CDR3 spells CASRWDEGNTGELFF. In DNA form, the CDR3 reads TGTGCCAGCAGATGGGACGAGGGGAACACCGGGGAGCTGTTTTTT.

This clone was counted a single time. The chain joins TRBV5-1 to TRBJ2-5, with D uncertain. Germline values: CDR1 SGHRS, CDR2 YFSETQ. The germline V and J ends were trimmed by 0 bases and 5 bases, with 5 bases remaining between them. This CDR3 is built from 12 residues. The CDR3 loop reads CASSLDSETQYF. CDR3 nucleotides: TGCGCCAGCAGCTTGGATTCCGAGACCCAGTACTTC. Combining the CDR3 with reference TRBV5-1 and TRBJ2-5 gives the whole variable domain KAGVTQTPRYLIKTRGQQVTLSCSPISGHRSVSWYQQTPGQGLQFLFEYFSETQRNKGNFPGRFSGRQFSNSRSEMNVSTLELGDSALYLCASSLDSETQYFGPGTRLLVL.

The CDR3 sequence: CASGLLGGPTDTQYF. The CDR3 nucleotides are TGTGCTAGTGGTTTGTTGGGGGGTCCCACAGATACGCAGTATTTT. The V call is TRBV12-5, the J call TRBJ2-3, with D perhaps matching TRBD2 (6 bases). The CDR3 contains 15 residues. Trimming took 2 bases from V and 2 from J, leaving 11 bases between them. Germline V gives CDR1 LGHNT, CDR2 FRNRAP.

The chain joins TRBV27 to TRBJ2-3; 10 positions match TRBD2. Losses at the gene ends were 4 bases for V and 0 bases for J; bases not matched to a gene: 7. The CDR3 spans 17 residues. CDR1 and CDR2 (germline): MNHEY, SMNVEV (reference sequence). CDR3 residues: CASSSTSGFTSTDTQYF. For the CDR3, the DNA is TGTGCCAGCAGTTCGACTAGCGGGTTTACTAGCACAGATACGCAGTATTTT.

The rearrangement links TRBV5-8 to TRBJ1-2, with no clear D. CDR1 and CDR2 from the germline V gene are SGHTS and YDEGEE. V was clipped by 4 bases and J by 3 bases, with 16 bases between them. The CDR3 extends over 15 amino acids. The CDR3 DNA sequence: TGTGCCAGCAGCCCCCGAGGCGGGAACGACTATGGCTACACCTTC. This gives the protein CASSPRGGNDYGYTF. Full variable domain (outside the CDR3, taken from reference TRBV5-8 and TRBJ1-2): EAGVTQSPTHLIKTRGQQATLRCSPISGHTSVYWYQQALGLGLQFLLWYDEGEERNRGNFPPRFSGRQFPNYSSELNVNALELEDSALYLCASSPRGGNDYGYTFGSGTRLTVV.

The chain joins TRBV5-4 to TRBJ2-4, with TRBD2 as a possible D gene (7 bases). CDR1 SGHNT and CDR2 YYREEE come from the germline V gene (reference sequence). The CDR3 has 14 amino acids. Between the trimmed V and J ends, which lost 5 bases and 6 bases, there was a span of 15 bases. The CDR3 DNA reads TGTGCCAGCAGGGCCGCGGGGGCGGGAAACATTCAGTACTTC. Protein sequence: CASRAAGAGNIQYF.